This passage covers 27 T cell receptor beta chains from one sample sequenced in a study of cytomegalovirus exposure and HLA in healthy donors. The study ran its PCR with 60 Vbeta and 13 Jbeta primers. The repertoire was sequenced with immunoSEQ multiplex PCR; TCRdb's copy has only in-frame clones and lacks some. The sample includes 130,000 or so clones, 77% of them seen just once. Input material: PBMCs. The receptors here all came from a male donor in good health and CMV-seropositive.

The chain has TRBV9 and TRBJ2-7, with D unresolved. Trimming took off 0 bases at V and 3 bases at J, with 7 bases between the two ends. CDR3 length equals 13 residues. Germline CDR1 and CDR2: SGDLS and YYNGEE. The CDR3 DNA is TGTGCCAGCAGCGTAGATCAGGACTACGAGCAGTACTTC. It codes for CASSVDQDYEQYF.

The V call is TRBV27, the J call TRBJ1-6; D perhaps matches TRBD1 (5 bases). The CDR3 spans 15 residues. V was shortened by 6 bases and J by 6 bases, with 15 bases between the two germline ends. Germline CDR1 and CDR2: MNHEY and SMNVEV (reference sequence). Here the CDR3 DNA reads TGTGCCAGCAGCCCCTTACGACAGAGTAATTCACCCCTCCACTTT. Amino acids: CASSPLRQSNSPLHF.

V is TRBV5-1 and J is TRBJ2-5; 10 nucleotides agree with TRBD2. The DNA matches TRBJ2-7 better at its end, which makes the J call doubtful. The CDR3 contains 17 residues. Germline assignment: CDR1 SGHRS and CDR2 YFSETQ. CDR3 region: CASSFGTSALYSYEQYF. CDR3 bases: TGCGCCAGCAGCTTCGGGACTAGCGCCCTGTACTCCTACGAGCAGTACTTC.

The CDR3 sequence: CASSLVDRVGDTQYF. The CDR3 nucleotides read TGTGCCAGCAGCTTGGTTGACAGGGTAGGAGATACGCAGTATTTT. The gene calls are TRBV5-4 and TRBJ2-3; TRBD1 matches at 7 bases. Trimming at V came to 0 bases and at J to 5 bases, leaving 6 bases not matched to a gene. This CDR3 is 15 amino acids long. The V gene's germline CDR1 is SGHNT and CDR2 YYREEE (reference sequence).

This chain links TRBV9 with TRBJ2-2; TRBD1 is a possible D gene (8 bases). Germline lookup yields CDR1 SGDLS and CDR2 YYNGEE. V lost 0 bases and J lost 0, with 12 bases in between. This CDR3 contains 17 residues. For the CDR3, the DNA is TGTGCCAGCAGCGTAGGGGGGGGACAGGCGAACACCGGGGAGCTGTTTTTT. It codes for CASSVGGGQANTGELFF.

This sequence joins TRBV7-9 and TRBJ2-7; D is undetermined. This CDR3 region has 16 residues. CDR1 is SEHNR, CDR2 FQNEAQ, per germline (reference sequence). Trimming removed 0 bases at V and 8 bases at J, with 20 bases between. CDR3 sequence: CASSLAGGLLGFKQYF. CDR3 DNA sequence: TGTGCCAGCAGCTTAGCCGGCGGCCTTCTCGGGTTCAAGCAGTACTTC.

V and J are TRBV5-1 and TRBJ2-3; D gene uncertain. With 0 bases removed from V and 0 bases from J, the gap between germline ends came to 8 bases. Germline assignment: CDR1 SGHRS and CDR2 YFSETQ. CDR3 length: 15 amino acids. As DNA, the CDR3 is TGCGCCAGCAGCTTGGGAACACCTAGCACAGATACGCAGTATTTT. Translated, it gives CASSLGTPSTDTQYF. Full variable domain (rest looked up from reference TRBV5-1 and TRBJ2-3): KAGVTQTPRYLIKTRGQQVTLSCSPISGHRSVSWYQQTPGQGLQFLFEYFSETQRNKGNFPGRFSGRQFSNSRSEMNVSTLELGDSALYLCASSLGTPSTDTQYFGPGTRLTVL.

The chain carries TRBV20-1 and TRBJ2-3; D is unclear. Trimming left V 2 bases short and J 6 bases short, with 6 bases between. CDR1 and CDR2 (germline): DFQATT, SNEGSKA (reference sequence). The length of the CDR3 is 11 residues. CDR3 bases: TGCAGTGCTAGACCCGGGGATACGCAGTATTTT. Translation: CSARPGDTQYF.

This clone has a handful of counts. The rearrangement links TRBV5-6 to TRBJ2-7; 9 nucleotides agree with TRBD2. Germline trimming cut 4 bases from V and 6 bases from J; bases unmatched to any gene: 11. Germline CDR1 reads SGHDT; CDR2 reads YYEEEE. The CDR3 has 15 amino acids. CDR3 protein: CASSEFSGGPSEQYF. The DNA for the CDR3 is TGTGCCAGCAGCGAGTTTAGCGGGGGCCCCTCCGAGCAGTACTTC.

This rearrangement joins TRBV29-1 to TRBJ2-1; D is unresolved. Trimming shortened V by 8 bases and J by 7 bases, and 15 bases separated the two germline ends. The CDR3 covers 12 residues. The germline V gene encodes CDR1 SQVTM and CDR2 ANQGSEA. Here the CDR3 reads CSLMTLLNEQFF. The CDR3 DNA sequence: TGCAGCCTGATGACTCTTCTGAATGAGCAGTTCTTC.

This clone showed up just a few times. V usage is TRBV15 and J usage is TRBJ2-1; a weak D match, TRBD1 (6 bases). V gave up 0 bases and J gave up 7 bases, with 22 bases separating them. Germline V CDR1 and CDR2: LNHNV, YYDKDF (reference sequence). The CDR3 has 18 residues. This CDR3 is CATSREREQGWGRNEQFF. The CDR3 region has the DNA TGTGCCACCAGCAGAGAACGCGAACAGGGCTGGGGCCGGAATGAGCAGTTCTTC.

V is TRBV7-9 and J is TRBJ1-1, with TRBD1 identical over 9 bases. Germline assignment: CDR1 SEHNR and CDR2 FQNEAQ (reference sequence). The CDR3 has 15 amino acids. The V segment lost 1 base and the J segment 10 bases; nucleotides outside the gene matches: 10. The CDR3 DNA is TGTGCCAGCAGCTTAGGGGACAGGGTAGATGAAGTAGCTTTCTTT. Protein: CASSLGDRVDEVAFF.

The chain is built from TRBV12-5 and TRBJ1-5; a weak D match, TRBD1 (6 bases). Germline loops: CDR1 LGHNT, CDR2 FRNRAP. Trimming took 1 base from V and 1 from J, leaving 23 bases between them. This CDR3 spans 20 amino acids. The CDR3 spells CASGLDPNSPQGVSNQPQHF. Written as DNA, the CDR3 is TGTGCTAGTGGTTTGGACCCTAATTCTCCACAGGGTGTGAGCAATCAGCCCCAGCATTTT.

The V gene is TRBV6-1, the J gene TRBJ1-1, with D hard to call. CDR1 is MNHNS, CDR2 SASEGT, per germline. V lost 5 bases to trimming and J lost 5 bases, with 15 bases between them. There are 14 residues in the CDR3. The CDR3 coding sequence is TGTGCCAGCAGTAACAAAAACTCGGGAACTGAAGCTTTCTTT. Protein: CASSNKNSGTEAFF.

Concerning this clone itself: An end of the junction differs from the germline gene, which may be a read error. The rearrangement joins TRBV29-1 to TRBJ2-6; TRBD1 agrees at 12 bases. Germline V CDR1 and CDR2: SQVTM, ANQGSEA. The CDR3 extends over 15 amino acids. The CDR3 bases are TGCAGCGTGGGACAGGGGGCAGGGGGGGCCAACGGCCTGACTTTC. Translating it yields CSVGQGAGGANGLTF.

This chain uses TRBV11-2 with TRBJ2-7; 8 bases are a match to TRBD1. The trim removed 3 bases at V and 2 bases at J, leaving 12 bases unmatched. Germline lookup yields CDR1 SGHAT and CDR2 FQNNGV. The CDR3 runs 17 residues. In DNA, the CDR3 is TGTGCCAGCAGCTTTTATTTACGGACAGGGACAACCTACGAGCAGTACTTC. It encodes CASSFYLRTGTTYEQYF.

J is TRBJ1-1 and V is TRBV7-8; D remains ambiguous. The CDR3 loop spans 15 amino acids. The V and J ends lost 1 base and 2 bases respectively, with 11 bases between them. Germline values: CDR1 SGHVS, CDR2 FQNEAQ. CDR3: CASSLGLALNTEAFF. Here the CDR3 DNA reads TGTGCCAGCAGCTTAGGGTTAGCCTTAAACACTGAAGCTTTCTTT.

J is TRBJ1-2 and V is TRBV5-8; TRBD1 matches at 7 bases. The germline V gene has CDR1 SGHTS and CDR2 YDEGEE. There are 15 residues in the CDR3. V shed 5 bases, J shed 2 bases, and the junction held 9 bases outside the gene matches. CDR3 DNA: TGTGCCAGCAGATTAACAGGGGCTAGAAACTATGGCTACACCTTC. This encodes CASRLTGARNYGYTF.

V is TRBV4-2 and J is TRBJ2-1, with TRBD1 matching over 7 bases. Trimming at V came to 3 bases and at J to 3 bases, leaving 5 bases not matched to a gene. The CDR3 spans 15 residues. Germline V gene sequence: CDR1 LGHNA, CDR2 YNFKEQ. The CDR3 is CASSHGTAGYNEQFF. The CDR3 bases are TGTGCCAGCAGCCACGGGACAGCCGGCTACAATGAGCAGTTCTTC.

The chain employs TRBV2 and TRBJ2-1; weak D call: TRBD1 (5 bases). Germline V gives CDR1 SNHLY, CDR2 FYNNEI. The CDR3 runs to 13 residues. The germline V and J ends were trimmed by 6 bases and 0 bases, with 6 bases remaining between them. CDR3 amino acids: CASRDSSYNEQFF. The CDR3 DNA sequence: TGTGCCAGCAGAGACAGCTCCTACAATGAGCAGTTCTTC.

The chain recombines TRBV5-4 with TRBJ1-6; D is unclear. Per germline, CDR1 SGHNT and CDR2 YYREEE (reference sequence). V was trimmed by 1 base and J by 7 bases, leaving 6 bases between them. The CDR3 is 13 amino acids. The CDR3 region is CASSLLLNSPLHF. The CDR3 coding sequence is TGTGCCAGCAGCTTGCTCCTAAATTCACCCCTCCACTTT.

This clone was seen just once. This rearrangement joins TRBV7-8 to TRBJ1-5; D is ambiguous. Trimming removed 3 bases from V and 9 bases from J, with 9 bases in between. The length of the CDR3 is 12 residues. Germline CDR1 reads SGHVS; CDR2 reads FQNEAQ. The CDR3 region is CASSFQWLPQHF. CDR3 nucleotide sequence: TGTGCCAGCAGCTTTCAGTGGTTGCCCCAGCATTTT.

There are a few counts of this clone. The chain joins TRBV7-2 to TRBJ1-2; no clear D gene. The CDR3 totals 14 residues. Deletions cut 0 bases from V and 8 bases from J, with 13 bases between. The V gene's germline CDR1 is SGHTA and CDR2 FQGNSA. The CDR3 is CASSLAVRPRGYTF. CDR3 nucleotide sequence: TGTGCCAGCAGCTTAGCGGTCAGACCGAGGGGCTACACCTTC.

The chain's CDR3 is CASSFRPGLILPETQYF. CDR3 sequence (DNA): TGTGCCAGCAGCTTCCGACCGGGACTAATCCTTCCCGAGACCCAGTACTTC. The chain combines TRBV5-4 with TRBJ2-5; 7 nucleotides match TRBD2. Per the germline V gene, CDR1 is SGHNT and CDR2 is YYREEE (reference sequence). This CDR3 region has 17 residues. V gave up 2 bases and J gave up 5 bases; unmatched junction bases: 15.

Here the CDR3 DNA reads TGTGCCACCAGCAGAGGGGGACAGGGAGGAGACGAGCAGTACTTC. Amino acids: CATSRGGQGGDEQYF. V and J are TRBV15 and TRBJ2-7; 9 bases line up with TRBD1. CDR3 length: 15 residues. Germline V gene lookup returns CDR1 LNHNV and CDR2 YYDKDF (reference sequence). Germline trimming cut 1 base from V and 5 bases from J; bases unmatched to any gene: 6.

The chain is built from TRBV13 and TRBJ2-6; D perhaps matches TRBD2 (6 bases). This CDR3 contains 14 residues. Trimming took off 3 bases at V and 7 bases at J, with 10 bases between the two ends. Germline V CDR1 and CDR2: PRHDT, FYEKMQ (reference sequence). The CDR3 DNA reads TGTGCCAGCAGCTTGGAGGGGAGAGCCAACGTCCTGACTTTC. Translated: CASSLEGRANVLTF.

The chain employs TRBV5-5 and TRBJ1-6; a possible D gene is TRBD1 (5 bases). Germline CDR1 is SGHKS and CDR2 is YYEKEE (reference sequence). V lost 0 bases and J lost 7, with 11 bases in between. The CDR3 has 15 amino acids. CDR3 loop: CASSLGGGGNSPLHF. CDR3 DNA sequence: TGTGCCAGCAGCTTGGGGGGGGGTGGAAATTCACCCCTCCACTTT.